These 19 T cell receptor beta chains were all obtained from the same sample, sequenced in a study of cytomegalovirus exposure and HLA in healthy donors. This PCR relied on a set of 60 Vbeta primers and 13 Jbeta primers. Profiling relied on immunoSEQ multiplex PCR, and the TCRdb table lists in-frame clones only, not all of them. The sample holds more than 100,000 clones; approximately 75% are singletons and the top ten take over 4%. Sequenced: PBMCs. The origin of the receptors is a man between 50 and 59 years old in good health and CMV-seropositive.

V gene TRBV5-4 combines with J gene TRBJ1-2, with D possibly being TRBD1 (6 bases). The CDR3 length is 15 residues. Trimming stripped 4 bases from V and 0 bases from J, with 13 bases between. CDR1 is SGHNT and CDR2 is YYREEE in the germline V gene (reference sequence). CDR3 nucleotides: TGTGCCAGCAGCACCTCGGGGGGCACTAACTATGGCTACACCTTC. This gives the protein CASSTSGGTNYGYTF.

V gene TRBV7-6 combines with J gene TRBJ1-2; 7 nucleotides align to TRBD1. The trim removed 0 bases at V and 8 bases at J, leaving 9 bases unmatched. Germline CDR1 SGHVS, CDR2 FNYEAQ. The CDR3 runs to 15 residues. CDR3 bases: TGTGCCAGCAGCTTAGCCGGGACAGCTCCTGAGGGCTACACCTTC. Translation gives CASSLAGTAPEGYTF.

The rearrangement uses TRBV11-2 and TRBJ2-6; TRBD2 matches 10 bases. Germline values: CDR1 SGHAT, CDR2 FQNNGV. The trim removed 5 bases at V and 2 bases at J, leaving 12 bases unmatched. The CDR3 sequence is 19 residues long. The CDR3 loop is CASSARRLLAGTGANVLTF. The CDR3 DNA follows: TGTGCCAGCAGCGCCCGCCGGCTACTAGCGGGAACTGGGGCCAACGTCCTGACTTTC.

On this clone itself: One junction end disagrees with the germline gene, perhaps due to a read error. This chain's CDR3 is CASSLGGAGNEQFF. CDR3 nucleotides: TGCGCCAGCAGTTTGGGGGGAGCGGGCAATGAGCAGTTCTTC. The chain carries TRBV5-1 and TRBJ2-1; D possibly corresponds to TRBD2 (6 bases). CDR3 length: 14 amino acids. Germline lookup yields CDR1 SGHRS and CDR2 YFSETQ.

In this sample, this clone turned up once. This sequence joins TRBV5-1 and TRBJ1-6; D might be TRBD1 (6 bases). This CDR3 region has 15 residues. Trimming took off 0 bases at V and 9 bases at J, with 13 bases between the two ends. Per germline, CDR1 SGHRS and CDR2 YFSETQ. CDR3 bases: TGCGCCAGCAGCTTGGCACAGGGAGTTGGTTCACCCCTCCACTTT. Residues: CASSLAQGVGSPLHF.

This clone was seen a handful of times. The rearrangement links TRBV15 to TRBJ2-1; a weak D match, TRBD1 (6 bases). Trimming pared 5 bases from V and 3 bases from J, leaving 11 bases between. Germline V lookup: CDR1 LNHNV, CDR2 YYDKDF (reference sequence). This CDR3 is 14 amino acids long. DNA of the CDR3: TGTGCCACCAGCCGACAGGACAACTACAATGAGCAGTTCTTC. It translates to CATSRQDNYNEQFF.

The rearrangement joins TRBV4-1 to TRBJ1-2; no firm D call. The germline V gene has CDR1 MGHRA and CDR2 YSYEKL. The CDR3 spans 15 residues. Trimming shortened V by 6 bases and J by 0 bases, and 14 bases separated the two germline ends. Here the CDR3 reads CASSPRGVANYGYTF. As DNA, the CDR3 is TGCGCCAGCAGTCCTCGCGGTGTAGCTAACTATGGCTACACCTTC.

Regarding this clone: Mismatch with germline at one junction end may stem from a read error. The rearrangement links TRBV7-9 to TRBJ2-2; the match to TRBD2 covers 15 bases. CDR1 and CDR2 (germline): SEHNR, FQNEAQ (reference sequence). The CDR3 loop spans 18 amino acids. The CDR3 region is CSSSSPGLAGGNTGELFF. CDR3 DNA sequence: TGTTCCAGCAGCTCCCCGGGACTAGCGGGGGGAAACACCGGGGAGCTGTTTTTT.

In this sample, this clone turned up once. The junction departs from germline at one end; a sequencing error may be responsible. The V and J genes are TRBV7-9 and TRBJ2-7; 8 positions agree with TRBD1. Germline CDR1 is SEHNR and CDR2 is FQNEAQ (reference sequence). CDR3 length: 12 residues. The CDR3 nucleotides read TGTTCCAGCAGCCAGGACAGGGCCGAGCAGTACTTC. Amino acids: CSSSQDRAEQYF.

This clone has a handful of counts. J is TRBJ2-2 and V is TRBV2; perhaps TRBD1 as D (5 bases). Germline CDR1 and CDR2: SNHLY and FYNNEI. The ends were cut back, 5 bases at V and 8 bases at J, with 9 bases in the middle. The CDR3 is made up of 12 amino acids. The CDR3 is CASSTGAGELFF. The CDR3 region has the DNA TGTGCCAGCAGTACAGGTGCGGGGGAGCTGTTTTTT.

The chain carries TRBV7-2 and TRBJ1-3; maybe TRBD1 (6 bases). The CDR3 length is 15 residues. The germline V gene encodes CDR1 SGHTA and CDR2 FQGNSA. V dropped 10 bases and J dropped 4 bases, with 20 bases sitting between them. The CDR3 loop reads CATRPAGGPGNTIYF. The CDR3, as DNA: TGTGCCACCCGACCGGCGGGGGGCCCGGGAAACACCATATATTTT.

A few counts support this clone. The CDR3 DNA is TGTGCCAGTAGTATAGCGAAAGGAGGGAGCAACACCGGGGAGCTGTTTTTT. This encodes CASSIAKGGSNTGELFF. This sequence joins TRBV19 and TRBJ2-2; a possible D gene is TRBD2 (6 bases). CDR1 is LNHDA and CDR2 is SQIVND in the germline V gene (reference sequence). Deletions cut 1 base from V and 2 bases from J, with 14 bases between. The CDR3 sequence is 17 residues long.

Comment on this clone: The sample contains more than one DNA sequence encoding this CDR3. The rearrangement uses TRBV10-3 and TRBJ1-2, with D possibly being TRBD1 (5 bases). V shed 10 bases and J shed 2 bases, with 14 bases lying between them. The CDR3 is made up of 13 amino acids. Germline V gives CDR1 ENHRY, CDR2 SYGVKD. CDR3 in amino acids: CATSTDKNYGYTF. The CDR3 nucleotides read TGTGCCACGTCGACAGATAAAAACTATGGCTACACCTTC.

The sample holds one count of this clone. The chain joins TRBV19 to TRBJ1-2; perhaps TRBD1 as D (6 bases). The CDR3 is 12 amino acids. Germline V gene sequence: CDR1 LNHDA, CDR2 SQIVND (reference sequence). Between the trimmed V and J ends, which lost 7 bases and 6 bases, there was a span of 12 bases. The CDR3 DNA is TGTGCCAGTATGAGGGGGACGGATGGCTACACCTTC. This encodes CASMRGTDGYTF.

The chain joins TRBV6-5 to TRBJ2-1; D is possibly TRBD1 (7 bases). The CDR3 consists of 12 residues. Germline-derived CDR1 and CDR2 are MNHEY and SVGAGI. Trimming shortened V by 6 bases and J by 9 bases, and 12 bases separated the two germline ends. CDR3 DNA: TGTGCCAGCAGCCCTCAGGGGGGTGAGCAGTTCTTC. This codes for CASSPQGGEQFF.

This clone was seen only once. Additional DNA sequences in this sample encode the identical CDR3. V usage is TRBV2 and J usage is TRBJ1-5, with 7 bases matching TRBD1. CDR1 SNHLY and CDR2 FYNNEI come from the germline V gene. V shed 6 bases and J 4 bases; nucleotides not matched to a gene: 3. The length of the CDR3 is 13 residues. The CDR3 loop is CASRETGNQPQHF. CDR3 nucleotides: TGTGCCAGCAGAGAGACAGGGAATCAGCCCCAGCATTTT.

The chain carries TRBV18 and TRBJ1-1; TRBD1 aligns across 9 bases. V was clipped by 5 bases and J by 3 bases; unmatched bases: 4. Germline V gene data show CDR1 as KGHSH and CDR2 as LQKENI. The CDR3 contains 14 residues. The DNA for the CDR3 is TGTGCCAGCTCAACGACAGGGGGGGACACTGAAGCTTTCTTT. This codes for CASSTTGGDTEAFF.

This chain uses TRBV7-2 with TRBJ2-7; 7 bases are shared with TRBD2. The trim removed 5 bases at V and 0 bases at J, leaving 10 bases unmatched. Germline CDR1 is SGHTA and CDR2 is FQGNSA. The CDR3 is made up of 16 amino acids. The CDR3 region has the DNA TGTGCCAGCAGCCGAGACCGGGCTAGCGGCTCCTACGAGCAGTACTTC. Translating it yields CASSRDRASGSYEQYF.

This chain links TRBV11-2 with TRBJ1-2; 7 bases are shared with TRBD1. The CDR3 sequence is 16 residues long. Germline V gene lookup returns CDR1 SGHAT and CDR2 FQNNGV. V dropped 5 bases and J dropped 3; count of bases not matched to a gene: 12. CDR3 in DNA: TGTGCCAGCAGCCCACGACGGGACAGAAACCACTATGGCTACACCTTC. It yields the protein CASSPRRDRNHYGYTF.